This T cell receptor beta chain was profiled in a study of blood T cells in healthy people across ages. Losses at the gene ends were 0 bases for V and 3 bases for J; bases not matched to a gene: 5. The V gene's germline CDR1 is SGHAT and CDR2 FQNNGV. The CDR3 loop spans 17 amino acids. Using a J-beta primer mix together with a sample-barcoded 5' primer, a second PCR was run for roughly 7 to 12 cycles. Each CDR3 protein gets one entry after TCRdb re-called the 5' RACE reads with MiXCR. Among fewer than 950,000 distinct CDR3 sequences, about 55% were seen once, and the ten largest hold about 38%. The amount of total RNA extracted per sample was at least 5.5 micrograms.

This clonotype was obtained from an elderly man in good health. The rearrangement joins TRBV11-2 to TRBJ2-3; 11 nucleotides agree with TRBD2. Sample: blood. CDR3 residues: CASSLDRTSGSTDTQYF. CDR3 in DNA: TGTGCCAGCAGCTTAGATCGAACTAGCGGGAGTACAGATACGCAGTATTTT.